This is a list of T cell receptor beta chains from one sample in a study of blood T cells in healthy people across ages. TCRdb called the 5' RACE reads again in MiXCR, with one record for every CDR3 protein. Of about 1.8 million distinct CDR3 sequences in the sample, 40% to 55% were seen once. Sequencing used blood. Receptors were obtained from a woman aged 40-49 years in good health. CDR3s include the opening cysteine and the closing phenylalanine or tryptophan. The D gene is left open where the match is weak. Clone size is stated in some rows and not others, as once, few, many or a class when expanded.

>NA|TRBV6-6|few|TRBJ2-1
CASFHGNSYNEQFF
TGTGCCAGCTTCCACGGTAACTCCTACAATGAGCAGTTCTTC
>NA|TRBV7-9|few|TRBJ2-3
CATRGFENLDTQYF
TGTGCCACACGGGGTTTCGAGAATTTGGATACGCAGTATTTT
>TRBD1|TRBV7-9|once|TRBJ1-5
CASSAGQGEDQPQHF
TGTGCCAGCAGCGCAGGACAGGGGGAAGATCAGCCCCAGCATTTT
>NA|TRBV29-1|NA|TRBJ1-1
CSVDVGFRNTEAFF
TGCAGCGTTGATGTAGGGTTCAGGAACACTGAAGCTTTCTTT
>TRBD1|TRBV20-1|NA|TRBJ2-7
CSAPTRDSSYEQYF
TGCAGTGCTCCTACTCGGGACAGCTCCTACGAGCAGTACTTC
>TRBD2|TRBV6-1|few|TRBJ2-3
CASKRERGGASDTQYF
TGTGCCAGCAAAAGAGAGCGGGGGGGAGCGTCAGATACGCAGTATTTT
>TRBD2|TRBV2|NA|TRBJ2-3
CARRGSGGTSTDTQYF
TGTGCCAGGCGGGGAAGCGGGGGCACTAGCACAGATACGCAGTATTTT
>NA|TRBV4-1|NA|TRBJ2-1
CASSQDRRFGQFF
TGCGCCAGCAGCCAAGATCGACGATTTGGGCAGTTCTTC
>NA|TRBV5-1|NA|TRBJ1-2
CASTPNHLSYTF
TGCGCCAGCACGCCCAACCACCTAAGCTACACCTTC
>TRBD1|TRBV5-1|few|TRBJ2-6
CASSLIQGAGGANVLTF
TGCGCCAGCAGCTTGATACAGGGGGCCGGTGGGGCCAACGTCCTGACTTTC
>NA|TRBV20-1|NA|TRBJ1-2
CSAGGGPLDYGYTF
TGCAGTGCCGGGGGGGGTCCCCTAGACTATGGCTACACCTTC
>TRBD1|TRBV28|NA|TRBJ1-4
CASRRTGAEKLFF
TGCGCCAGCAGAAGGACAGGGGCCGAAAAACTGTTTTTT
>NA|TRBV28|NA|TRBJ1-4
CASSPGGRQEKLFF
TGTGCCAGCAGTCCCGGGGGGAGACAGGAAAAACTGTTTTTT
>TRBD1|TRBV6-5|few|TRBJ1-4
CASSDSGTGSEKLFF
TGTGCCAGCAGTGATTCCGGGACAGGATCTGAAAAACTGTTTTTT
>NA|TRBV6-2/TRBV6-3|NA|TRBJ2-2
CASSQGSSTGELFF
TGTGCCAGCAGCCAAGGCAGTAGCACCGGGGAGCTGTTTTTT
>TRBD1|TRBV11-2|few|TRBJ2-1
CASRGQGTNEQFF
TGTGCCAGCAGGGGACAGGGAACCAATGAGCAGTTCTTC
>TRBD2|TRBV20-1|NA|TRBJ2-5
CSARALAVGETQYF
TGCAGTGCTAGAGCCCTAGCGGTGGGAGAGACCCAGTACTTC
>NA|TRBV12-3/TRBV12-4|NA|TRBJ1-2
CASAYAADYGYTF
TGTGCCAGCGCATATGCGGCCGACTATGGCTACACCTTC
>NA|TRBV15|once|TRBJ2-1
CATSRAPRTPSYNERFF
TGTGCCACCAGCAGAGCACCTCGGACGCCCTCCTACAATGAGCGGTTCTTC
>TRBD2|TRBV4-3|NA|TRBJ2-1
CASSQTSGGFVRNEQFF
TGCGCCAGCAGCCAAACTAGCGGGGGGTTCGTTAGAAATGAGCAGTTCTTC
>NA|TRBV20-1|NA|TRBJ2-4
CSALGTVTKNIQYF
TGCAGTGCTCTCGGAACTGTAACCAAAAACATTCAGTACTTC
>TRBD1|TRBV3-1|NA|TRBJ2-1
CASSQDSDRGDEQFF
TGTGCCAGCAGCCAAGACAGCGACAGGGGCGATGAGCAGTTCTTC
>NA|TRBV28|NA|TRBJ2-7
CASGGLLLEQYF
TGTGCCAGTGGGGGGCTACTACTCGAGCAGTACTTC
>TRBD1|TRBV6-4|NA|TRBJ2-3
CASSERSRTGADTQYF
TGTGCCAGCAGTGAACGGTCCCGGACAGGGGCAGATACGCAGTATTTT
>NA|TRBV7-8|NA|TRBJ1-3
CASSLIPSPSGNTIYF
TGTGCCAGCAGCTTAATACCATCTCCCTCTGGAAACACCATATATTTT
>NA|TRBV6-5|NA|TRBJ2-5
CASSYDLGETQYF
TGTGCCAGCAGTTATGACTTAGGCGAGACCCAGTACTTC
>NA|TRBV6-2/TRBV6-3|NA|TRBJ2-7
CASRYFGVIYEQYF
TGTGCCAGCAGGTACTTCGGGGTGATCTACGAGCAGTACTTC
>NA|TRBV29-1|NA|TRBJ2-7
CSVDGPEQYF
TGCAGCGTTGACGGACCTGAGCAGTACTTC
>NA|TRBV10-3|few|TRBJ2-1
CAISDWETGNNEQFF
TGTGCCATCAGTGATTGGGAAACGGGTAACAATGAGCAGTTCTTC
>TRBD1|TRBV25-1|few|TRBJ2-7
CASSGDRDPTDEQYF
TGTGCCAGCAGTGGGGACAGGGACCCAACCGACGAGCAGTACTTC
>NA|TRBV5-1|few|TRBJ2-5
CASSLGITPGETQYF
TGCGCCAGCAGCTTGGGTATCACCCCAGGGGAGACCCAGTACTTC
>NA|TRBV29-1|many|TRBJ2-3
CSVDSSTTDTQYF
TGCAGCGTTGATTCCTCGACCACAGATACGCAGTATTTT
>NA|TRBV5-4|NA|TRBJ1-1
CASSGGTEPAEAFF
TGTGCCAGCAGCGGGGGGACTGAACCCGCGGAAGCTTTCTTT
>NA|TRBV6-5|NA|TRBJ2-1
CASSCGEQFF
TGTGCCAGCAGTTGCGGTGAGCAGTTCTTC
>TRBD1|TRBV4-1|few|TRBJ2-7
CASSQNGDRGQFSGWEQYF
TGCGCCAGCAGCCAGAATGGGGACAGGGGGCAGTTTTCGGGATGGGAGCAGTACTTC
>TRBD2|TRBV6-5|NA|TRBJ2-7
CASSSRPSGGAYEQYF
TGTGCCAGCAGTTCCCGGCCTAGCGGGGGGGCCTACGAGCAGTACTTC
>TRBD1|TRBV6-6|NA|TRBJ2-7
CASSYVGQGDEQYF
TGTGCCAGCAGTTACGTAGGCCAGGGGGACGAGCAGTACTTC
>NA|TRBV7-2|NA|TRBJ1-2
CASSPTGRGEKYGYTF
TGTGCCAGCAGCCCCACGGGGAGGGGGGAGAAGTATGGCTACACCTTC
>NA|TRBV7-2|NA|TRBJ2-7
CASSLQISYEQYF
TGTGCCAGCAGCTTACAGATCTCCTACGAGCAGTACTTC
>TRBD1|TRBV11-2|few|TRBJ2-7
CASSSTGASRNEQYF
TGTGCCAGCAGCTCCACAGGGGCGTCGAGAAACGAGCAGTACTTC
>NA|TRBV20-1|few|TRBJ1-2
CSARYGQSYTF
TGCAGTGCTAGATACGGACAGAGCTACACCTTC
>TRBD1|TRBV20-1|once|TRBJ2-1
CSARPGTGYYTEQFF
TGCAGTGCTAGACCCGGGACAGGTTACTACACTGAGCAGTTCTTC
>NA|TRBV27|NA|TRBJ2-1
CASSLQRISEQFF
TGTGCCAGCAGTTTACAGCGGATCAGTGAGCAGTTCTTC
>NA|TRBV6-5|NA|TRBJ2-7
CASSWGARDYNTYEQYF
TGTGCCAGCAGTTGGGGGGCCCGGGACTATAATACCTACGAGCAGTACTTC
>TRBD2|TRBV28|NA|TRBJ2-1
CASSLTKNLAGGHNEQFF
TGTGCCAGCAGTTTAACCAAAAACCTAGCGGGGGGTCACAATGAGCAGTTCTTC
>NA|TRBV10-1|few|TRBJ2-5
CASSSRPAREETQYF
TGCGCCAGCAGCTCACGGCCAGCGAGAGAAGAGACCCAGTACTTC
>NA|TRBV5-1|once|TRBJ2-1
CASSEPGGREQFF
TGCGCCAGCAGCGAACCGGGGGGCCGGGAGCAGTTCTTC
>TRBD1|TRBV2|NA|TRBJ2-7
CASREGTGISYEQYF
TGTGCCAGCAGAGAGGGGACAGGGATCTCCTACGAGCAGTACTTC
>TRBD2|TRBV7-3|few|TRBJ2-3
CASSLISRGTSGFTQYF
TGTGCCAGCAGCTTAATTTCGAGAGGGACTAGCGGTTTTACGCAGTATTTT
>NA|TRBV5-1|few|TRBJ1-2
CASSMDGDYGYTF
TGCGCCAGCAGCATGGACGGAGACTATGGCTACACCTTC
>NA|TRBV6-5|NA|TRBJ2-7
CASQVGPYEQSF
TGTGCCAGCCAGGTCGGACCCTACGAGCAGTCCTTC
>TRBD2|TRBV29-1|few|TRBJ2-1
CSVGGGLAGDYNEQFF
TGCAGCGTTGGAGGGGGACTAGCGGGGGATTACAATGAGCAGTTCTTC
>NA|TRBV6-5|NA|TRBJ2-5
CASSYSRSRETQYF
TGTGCCAGCAGTTACTCTAGGTCCCGGGAGACCCAGTACTTC
>NA|TRBV6-5|NA|TRBJ2-3
CASSYNSGTPTDTQYF
TGTGCCAGCAGTTACAATTCTGGCACCCCCACAGATACGCAGTATTTT
>NA|TRBV3-1|few|TRBJ2-1
CASSHALRNEQFF
TGTGCCAGCAGCCACGCTCTCAGAAATGAGCAGTTCTTC
>TRBD1|TRBV20-1|NA|TRBJ1-6
CSASPDRGRSPLHF
TGCAGTGCTAGCCCGGACAGGGGACGCTCACCCCTCCACTTT
>TRBD1|TRBV12-3/TRBV12-4|NA|TRBJ2-5
CASSFSGQAKETQYF
TGTGCCAGCAGTTTTTCGGGACAGGCTAAGGAGACCCAGTACTTC